The 12 T cell receptor beta chains below come from one sample, sequenced in a study of patients and donors after allogeneic stem cell transplantation (dated by TCRdb to 2018 to 2021). The library was prepared using RT-PCR. The sequencer was a NextSeq 550. The raw public reads went through TCRdb reprocessing: fastp at Q25, MiXCR clone calling, in-frame beta chains kept. Each entry merges the rows of one CDR3 protein and shows their most common DNA and genes. Counted in this sample were around 200,000 distinct CDR3 sequences; 35% to 45% of them appeared once. Together, the top ten hold around 10% of the sample. Specimen: blood, either unsorted or a sorted T cell fraction (not recorded which). These receptors all come from a human donor who was either an allogeneic HSCT recipient or a stem cell or donor lymphocyte infusion donor (not recorded which). It is not recorded whose cells these are; they may come from a transplant donor.

The V call is TRBV27, the J call TRBJ2-7; 7 bases fit TRBD2. Germline loops: CDR1 MNHEY, CDR2 SMNVEV (reference sequence). The trim removed 10 bases at V and 2 bases at J, leaving 8 bases unmatched. The CDR3 is 13 amino acids. The CDR3: CATQTRGAYEQYF. In nucleotides, the CDR3 is TGTGCCACCCAAACCCGGGGGGCCTACGAGCAGTACTTC.

The chain is built from TRBV2 and TRBJ2-1; TRBD1 matches at 8 bases. Looked up from germline, CDR1 is SNHLY and CDR2 is FYNNEI. The CDR3 consists of 15 residues. J gave up 3 bases and V 5 bases, and 6 bases lay outside the gene matches. CDR3 coding DNA: TGTGCCAGCAGTTCCGGGACAGGCCTCTACAATGAGCAGTTCTTC. Encoded protein: CASSSGTGLYNEQFF. Filled out from reference TRBV2 and TRBJ2-1, the complete variable domain reads EPEVTQTPSHQVTQMGQEVILRCVPISNHLYFYWYRQILGQKVEFLVSFYNNEISEKSEIFDDQFSVERPDGSNFTLKIRSTKLEDSAMYFCASSSGTGLYNEQFFGPGTRLTVL.

J is TRBJ1-2 and V is TRBV4-1, with D possibly matching TRBD1 (6 bases). Trimming took off 6 bases at V and 6 bases at J, with 23 bases between the two ends. Germline CDR1 reads MGHRA; CDR2 reads YSYEKL. CDR3 size: 16 residues. CDR3 protein: CASRQYTGTGKDGYTF. The DNA for the CDR3 is TGCGCCAGCAGACAGTACACAGGGACGGGGAAGGATGGCTACACCTTC.

This clonotype was counted only a few times. V is TRBV6-5 and J is TRBJ1-2; unclear D gene. The V gene's germline CDR1 is MNHEY and CDR2 SVGAGI. V was cut by 5 bases and J by 5 bases, with 18 bases left in between. The CDR3 is 15 residues long. CDR3 sequence reads: CASSPGRSVAYGYTF. DNA for the CDR3: TGTGCCAGCAGTCCCGGCAGGAGTGTTGCGTATGGCTACACCTTC.

This clonotype was recorded a few times. This chain uses TRBV7-9 with TRBJ1-6, with D possibly TRBD1 on 5 matching bases. The germline CDR1 and CDR2 sequences are SEHNR and FQNEAQ (reference sequence). Between the trimmed V and J ends, which lost 5 bases and 7 bases, there was a span of 9 bases. The CDR3 is 13 residues long. The CDR3 sequence: CASSTKGNSPLHF. For the CDR3, the DNA is TGTGCCAGCAGCACGAAGGGGAATTCACCCCTCCACTTT.

This clonotype was detected only a few times. This chain uses TRBV5-1 with TRBJ1-2, with TRBD1 matching over 7 bases. Germline loops: CDR1 SGHRS, CDR2 YFSETQ. The V gene end was trimmed by 3 bases and the J gene end by 4 bases; junction bases not matched to a gene: 6. The CDR3 extends over 14 amino acids. This CDR3 is CASSSTGVFYGYTF. CDR3 bases: TGCGCCAGCAGCTCTACAGGGGTTTTCTATGGCTACACCTTC.

Here the CDR3 reads CASSLGIAGGGTEAFF. As DNA, the CDR3 is TGTGCCAGCAGCTTAGGTATAGCAGGGGGCGGCACTGAAGCTTTCTTT. This chain connects TRBV11-2 to TRBJ1-1, with TRBD1 identical over 8 bases. With V trimmed by 1 base and J by 4 bases, 8 bases remained unmatched. This CDR3 is built from 16 residues. Germline-derived CDR1 and CDR2 are SGHAT and FQNNGV.

The genes are TRBV20-1 and TRBJ1-3; D is unresolved. The CDR3 covers 14 residues. The V gene lost 6 bases and the J gene lost 4 bases, with 16 bases spanning the gap. CDR1 and CDR2 from the germline V gene are DFQATT and SNEGSKA (reference sequence). The CDR3 DNA reads TGCAGTGCGCCAACAGACTTAAGAGGAAACACCATATATTTT. This sequence encodes CSAPTDLRGNTIYF.

The J gene is TRBJ2-1, the V gene TRBV5-5; D not certain. CDR3 length: 13 residues. Per the germline V gene, CDR1 is SGHKS and CDR2 is YYEKEE (reference sequence). The V end lost 3 bases, the J end lost 7 bases, and 11 bases lay between the germline ends. CDR3 region: CASSWNGRNEQFF. Here the CDR3 DNA reads TGTGCCAGCAGCTGGAACGGCCGGAATGAGCAGTTCTTC.

J is TRBJ2-5 and V is TRBV7-2; 11 bases agree with TRBD1. V shed 7 bases and J 4 bases; nucleotides not matched to a gene: 8. Germline CDR1 is SGHTA and CDR2 is FQGNSA. The CDR3 extends over 15 amino acids. CDR3 amino acids: CASNLGQGAGETQYF. The DNA for the CDR3 is TGTGCCAGCAACCTTGGACAGGGGGCGGGAGAGACCCAGTACTTC.

The V and J genes are TRBV4-2 and TRBJ1-4, with D perhaps TRBD1 (6 bases). CDR3 length equals 16 residues. CDR1 is LGHNA, CDR2 YNFKEQ, per germline. V shed 1 base and J shed 5 bases, with 14 bases lying between them. The CDR3 DNA reads TGTGCCAGCAGCCAAGTCTCACAGGGCGGGAATGAAAAACTGTTTTTT. This encodes CASSQVSQGGNEKLFF.

This clonotype was counted between two and nine times. The chain recombines TRBV9 with TRBJ1-2; TRBD1 might be the D (6 bases). CDR1 SGDLS and CDR2 YYNGEE come from the germline V gene. This CDR3 has 12 residues. The V gene lost 3 bases and the J gene lost 8 bases, with 11 bases spanning the gap. The DNA of the CDR3 is TGTGCCAGCAGCGATGAGGGGGAGGGCTACACCTTC. This translates into CASSDEGEGYTF.